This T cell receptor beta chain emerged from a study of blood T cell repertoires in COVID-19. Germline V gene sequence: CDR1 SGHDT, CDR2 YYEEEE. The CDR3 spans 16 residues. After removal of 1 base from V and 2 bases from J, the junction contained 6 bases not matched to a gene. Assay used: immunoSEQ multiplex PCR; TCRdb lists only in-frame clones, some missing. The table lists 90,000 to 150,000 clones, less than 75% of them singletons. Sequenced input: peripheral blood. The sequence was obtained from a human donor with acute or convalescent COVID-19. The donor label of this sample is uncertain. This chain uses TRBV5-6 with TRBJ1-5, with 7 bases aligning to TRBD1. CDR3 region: CASSLSRDRRNQPQHF. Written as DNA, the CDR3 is TGTGCCAGCAGCTTGTCCCGGGACAGACGCAATCAGCCCCAGCATTTT.